Presented here are 25 T cell receptor beta chains from one specimen sequenced in a study of cytomegalovirus exposure and HLA in healthy donors. The PCR ran on 60 Vbeta and 13 Jbeta primers. This table comes from immunoSEQ multiplex PCR, and its TCRdb copy is limited to in-frame clones, with some not included. The sample includes about 180,000 clones, 75% to 85% of them seen just once. The sample was PBMCs. These receptor sequences come from a woman under 30 in good health and CMV-seropositive.

This clone was counted only a few times. The same CDR3 can be traced to other DNA sequences in this sample. The V gene is TRBV19, the J gene TRBJ2-2; the D gene is possibly TRBD1 (5 bases). The germline CDR1 and CDR2 sequences are LNHDA and SQIVND (reference sequence). V was shortened by 6 bases and J by 1 base, with 9 bases between the two germline ends. This CDR3 spans 14 amino acids. The CDR3 nucleotides read TGTGCCAGTAGCATCCAGGGGAACACCGGGGAGCTGTTTTTT. This gives the protein CASSIQGNTGELFF.

This clone was seen a few times. The chain carries TRBV4-2 and TRBJ2-3, with TRBD2 identical over 8 bases. CDR3 length equals 16 residues. Germline CDR1 reads LGHNA; CDR2 reads YNFKEQ. The trim removed 4 bases at V and 5 bases at J, leaving 11 bases unmatched. This CDR3 reads CASSPEGRGVIDTQYF. Here the CDR3 DNA reads TGTGCCAGCAGCCCCGAGGGGCGGGGGGTCATAGATACGCAGTATTTT.

The V gene is TRBV5-4, the J gene TRBJ2-7; TRBD2 agrees at 9 bases. The germline V gene encodes CDR1 SGHNT and CDR2 YYREEE (reference sequence). This CDR3 contains 13 residues. J gave up 6 bases and V 0 bases, and 1 base lay outside the gene matches. CDR3 amino acids: CASSLALAGEQYF. The CDR3 nucleotides are TGTGCCAGCAGCTTGGCACTAGCGGGCGAGCAGTACTTC.

The chain couples TRBV29-1 to TRBJ2-3; weak D call: TRBD2 (5 bases). Per germline, CDR1 SQVTM and CDR2 ANQGSEA. Trimming took 4 bases from V and 4 from J, leaving 9 bases between them. The CDR3 contains 12 residues. CDR3 bases: TGCAGCGTTGTCCTGGGAGCAGATACGCAGTATTTT. Translated: CSVVLGADTQYF.

This chain links TRBV19 with TRBJ1-2; no reliable D call. Looked up from germline, CDR1 is LNHDA and CDR2 is SQIVND (reference sequence). Deletions cut 4 bases from V and 2 bases from J, with 11 bases between. The CDR3 consists of 14 residues. CDR3 bases: TGTGCCAGTAGTACTCCGGGGAAGAACTATGGCTACACCTTC. Amino acid sequence: CASSTPGKNYGYTF.

This chain links TRBV7-7 with TRBJ2-1, with TRBD1 as a possible D gene (6 bases). Germline V gives CDR1 SSHAT, CDR2 FNYEAQ (reference sequence). CDR3 size: 14 residues. The germline V and J ends were trimmed by 5 bases and 5 bases, with 13 bases remaining between them. The CDR3 bases are TGTGCCAGCAGCCCCATTAGGGGGAACAATGAGCAGTTCTTC. It specifies CASSPIRGNNEQFF.

This rearrangement joins TRBV7-2 to TRBJ1-2; D might be TRBD1 (5 bases). V lost 7 bases and J 2 bases, leaving 14 bases between the germline ends. Germline CDR1 is SGHTA and CDR2 is FQGNSA. CDR3 length equals 14 residues. The CDR3, as DNA: TGTGCCAGCACCACGGACACATTCAACTATGGCTACACCTTC. Its protein is CASTTDTFNYGYTF.

The rearrangement links TRBV6-5 to TRBJ2-7; 7 nucleotides line up with TRBD1. This CDR3 is 14 amino acids long. Germline CDR1 and CDR2: MNHEY and SVGAGI. Trimming took 8 bases from V and 4 from J; bases not matched to a gene: 11. Written as DNA, the CDR3 is TGTGCCAGCCGCCGGGACAGCACCAAGTACGAGCAGTACTTC. Encoded protein: CASRRDSTKYEQYF.

The rearrangement uses TRBV2 and TRBJ1-2; 12 nucleotides line up with TRBD1. V shed 7 bases and J 4 bases; nucleotides not matched to a gene: 4. From germline, CDR1 is SNHLY and CDR2 FYNNEI. This CDR3 comprises 14 residues. CDR3 DNA sequence: TGTGCCAGCACGGGACAGGGGGCCTTCTATGGCTACACCTTC. It yields the protein CASTGQGAFYGYTF.

The chain is built from TRBV28 and TRBJ2-3; 9 nucleotides match TRBD2. V shed 6 bases and J 2 bases; nucleotides not matched to a gene: 9. This CDR3 is built from 16 residues. CDR1 is MDHEN and CDR2 is SYDVKM in the germline V gene. CDR3 nucleotide sequence: TGTGCCAGCAGATCCCCGGGACTAGCCGACACAGATACGCAGTATTTT. This sequence encodes CASRSPGLADTDTQYF.

In this sample, this clone turned up once. J is TRBJ1-4 and V is TRBV4-3; no reliable D call. V was cut by 1 base and J by 5 bases, with 8 bases left in between. CDR1 and CDR2 (germline): LGHNA, YSLEER. This CDR3 has 14 residues. The CDR3 DNA is TGCGCCAGCAGCCAAGGCAGGAAGAATGAAAAACTGTTTTTT. It encodes CASSQGRKNEKLFF.

CDR3 bases: TGTGCCAGCACCAATTGGGGAGGAACGATCTACGAGCAGTACTTC. This encodes CASTNWGGTIYEQYF. The chain links TRBV28 to TRBJ2-7; TRBD2 might be the D (6 bases). The V gene's germline CDR1 is MDHEN and CDR2 SYDVKM. CDR3 length: 15 residues. Trimming shortened V by 7 bases and J by 3 bases, and 19 bases separated the two germline ends.

The rearrangement links TRBV7-9 to TRBJ2-3; 7 nucleotides agree with TRBD1. Germline V gene sequence: CDR1 SEHNR, CDR2 FQNEAQ (reference sequence). CDR3 length: 13 amino acids. V lost 2 bases and J lost 9; bases outside the gene matches: 5. CDR3 residues: CASSLPTGETQYF. In DNA, the CDR3 is TGTGCCAGCAGCTTACCAACAGGGGAGACGCAGTATTTT.

This chain links TRBV11-2 with TRBJ2-1; tentative D call: TRBD2 (7 bases). This CDR3 is built from 13 residues. The V gene's germline CDR1 is SGHAT and CDR2 FQNNGV. Trimming cost V 4 bases and J 10 bases, with 14 bases left between them. CDR3 in amino acids: CASSSAGAGEQFF. The CDR3 DNA reads as TGTGCCAGCAGCTCCGCGGGGGCAGGAGAGCAGTTCTTC.

CDR3 nucleotide sequence: TGTGCCAGCAGCTCGGGACAGGGACTCCCTATACTACAGGACAATGAGCAGTTCTTC. Its protein is CASSSGQGLPILQDNEQFF. The genes are TRBV2 and TRBJ2-1, with 9 nucleotides matching TRBD1. Germline values: CDR1 SNHLY, CDR2 FYNNEI. Germline trimming cut 6 bases from V and 5 bases from J; bases unmatched to any gene: 20. This CDR3 comprises 19 residues.

The CDR3 region has the DNA TGTGCCATCACCAGCGAGCGGGGTAAAAACACCGGGGAGCTGTTTTTT. Amino acids: CAITSERGKNTGELFF. The rearrangement links TRBV10-3 to TRBJ2-2; 7 nucleotides match TRBD2. This CDR3 comprises 16 residues. V was pared by 7 bases and J by 2 bases, with 10 bases of the junction left unmatched. Germline V gene lookup returns CDR1 ENHRY and CDR2 SYGVKD.

This sequence joins TRBV5-1 and TRBJ1-5, with D maybe TRBD1 (6 bases). Trimming took off 4 bases at V and 6 bases at J, with 17 bases between the two ends. Germline CDR1 SGHRS, CDR2 YFSETQ. The CDR3 is made up of 15 amino acids. DNA of the CDR3: TGCGCCAGCAGCACTACCCCAGGGGTTGCTCAGCCCCAGCATTTT. It yields the protein CASSTTPGVAQPQHF.

This clone was observed a handful of times. V and J are TRBV29-1 and TRBJ2-3; 7 bases fit TRBD1. This CDR3 comprises 14 residues. Germline CDR1 is SQVTM and CDR2 is ANQGSEA. V shed 6 bases and J 0 bases; nucleotides not matched to a gene: 6. CDR3 nucleotide sequence: TGCAGCGTGACCGGGACAGCTAGCACAGATACGCAGTATTTT. Encoded protein: CSVTGTASTDTQYF.

The gene calls are TRBV7-9 and TRBJ2-5, with a tentative D call TRBD1 (6 bases). The assigned J gene may be wrong: the sequence end matches TRBJ2-7 better. The CDR3 covers 12 residues. The germline gives CDR1 SEHNR, CDR2 FQNEAQ (reference sequence). As DNA, the CDR3 is TGTGCCAGCAGCCAAACAGGGTCCGAGCAGTACTTC. This gives the protein CASSQTGSEQYF.

The chain recombines TRBV9 with TRBJ1-4; D uncertain. In germline, CDR1 is SGDLS, CDR2 YYNGEE. The germline V and J ends were trimmed by 3 bases and 5 bases, with 23 bases remaining between them. This CDR3 contains 18 residues. The CDR3: CASSAEGVMIGTNEKLFF. Here the CDR3 DNA reads TGTGCCAGCAGCGCCGAGGGCGTCATGATAGGAACGAATGAAAAACTGTTTTTT.

The chain is built from TRBV5-1 and TRBJ2-7; 12 bases are shared with TRBD2. V lost 4 bases, J lost 6 bases, and 11 bases stayed unmatched. The germline CDR1 and CDR2 sequences are SGHRS and YFSETQ. This CDR3 comprises 16 residues. The CDR3 loop reads CASSLTSGGPTFEQYF. CDR3 nucleotide sequence: TGCGCCAGCAGCCTGACTAGCGGGGGTCCCACGTTCGAGCAGTACTTC. The whole variable domain, filled in from reference TRBV5-1 and TRBJ2-7, reads KAGVTQTPRYLIKTRGQQVTLSCSPISGHRSVSWYQQTPGQGLQFLFEYFSETQRNKGNFPGRFSGRQFSNSRSEMNVSTLELGDSALYLCASSLTSGGPTFEQYFGPGTRLTVT.

This rearrangement joins TRBV6-1 to TRBJ2-7; D might be TRBD2 (6 bases). The CDR3 has 13 residues. The germline CDR1 and CDR2 sequences are MNHNS and SASEGT. The V and J ends lost 6 bases and 6 bases respectively, with 15 bases between them. DNA for the CDR3: TGTGCCAGCAGCACCGCCCCGGGGGTCGAGCAGTACTTC. Amino acids: CASSTAPGVEQYF.

V is TRBV4-2 and J is TRBJ1-5; 9 bases line up with TRBD1. This CDR3 is built from 15 residues. V was clipped by 2 bases and J by 5 bases; unmatched bases: 4. Germline CDR1 reads LGHNA; CDR2 reads YNFKEQ. The CDR3 region is CASSQRTGDYQPQHF. The CDR3 region has the DNA TGTGCCAGCAGCCAACGGACAGGGGACTATCAGCCCCAGCATTTT.

This chain links TRBV9 with TRBJ1-5, with 8 bases aligning to TRBD1. V was pared by 2 bases and J by 12 bases, with 16 bases of the junction left unmatched. The CDR3 is 16 residues long. Germline lookup yields CDR1 SGDLS and CDR2 YYNGEE. CDR3 in DNA: TGTGCCAGCAGCGTGGGACAGGCCATAGCTTTATCAGACCAGCATTTT. It translates to CASSVGQAIALSDQHF.

This rearrangement joins TRBV27 to TRBJ2-2, with 9 bases identical to TRBD1. Germline V gives CDR1 MNHEY, CDR2 SMNVEV (reference sequence). V shed 5 bases, J shed 6 bases, and the junction held 7 bases outside the gene matches. This CDR3 comprises 15 residues. This chain's CDR3 is CASSPGTGWAGELFF. The CDR3, as DNA: TGTGCCAGCAGTCCTGGGACAGGGTGGGCCGGGGAGCTGTTTTTT.